Sequencing of this TCR beta chain was carried out in a study of shared clonotypes between healthy human individuals (dated by TCRdb to 2019 to 2021). About the investigation overall: The cohort comprised a couple of women and a few men aged 18 to 49 years. For each donor, CD4 naive and CD4 memory were each run on three plates, CD8 naive on two plates, and CD8 memory on one plate. Per donor, leukapheresis produced somewhere between about 0.85 and 10 billion PBMCs. To estimate repertoire size and how much clonotype sharing occurs between individuals, the study deeply sequenced the blood TCR repertoires of five or six healthy adults. To increase sequencing depth and limit assay-specific biases, different laboratories used diverse techniques to prepare libraries and sequence TCR repertoires. What the research found in general, with its limitations: Clonotypes shared by all four sorted-subset donors showed higher generation probabilities than non-shared clonotypes. The genetic and exposure-history diversity represented was limited by the small number of donors. Incomplete sequencing was indicated by rarefaction of sorted-subset datasets, despite the large sequencing depth. Sampling was limited to blood, and TCR repertoires in tissue likely differ from TCR repertoires in blood. Pairwise subsampling led to the expectation that sequencing depth would affect the degree of clonotype sharing among donors. Naive subsets generally had larger estimated clonotype richness than memory subsets did. Roughly 5% of naive CD4, roughly 3.5% of naive CD8, roughly 2.5% of memory CD4, and about 0.4% of memory CD8 clonotypes were shared across several donors.

Using the deep immunoSEQ assay, TCR CDR3 regions were amplified from genomic DNA by multiplex PCR. For each cell subset, the extracted genomic DNA was distributed evenly across all wells of several immunoSEQ 96-well plates, and each plate served as one replicate. For sorted subsets, roughly 190 ng of genomic DNA, equivalent to 25,000 to 35,000 T cell genomes, went into each replicate PCR. Purified libraries were quantified with a Qubit 3.0 fluorometer, sized on a Bioanalyzer 2100, and re-quantified with the KAPA Library Quantification kit. Every immunoSEQ 96-well plate was sequenced on a separate single-read 150-cycle Illumina NextSeq 550 flow cell. In the source study's methods: The immunoSEQ output contained only junctional sequences without quality scores, so filtering could not match that applied to full-length reads. Sequences were annotated with PyIR, a Python wrapper for IgBLAST v1.9, and V/J genes and CDR3 were assigned using IMGT germline references. Any read was removed if the V/J assignment was weak (E-value above 1e-6), the CDR3 was missing, or the read contained stop codons, out-of-frame junctions, or ambiguous translated residues. V3J clonotypes were defined as sequences sharing an identical inferred V gene, J gene, and CDR3 amino acid sequence. Percentage overlap between repertoires was calculated by dividing the number of shared unique clonotypes by the size of the smaller repertoire. RTK rarefaction, the Chao1 estimator, and Recon v2.1 estimates of unobserved clonotypes were used to assess repertoire richness. OLGA was used to compute generation probabilities for all TCRbeta clonotypes that the gDNA method yielded from a handful of donors. Not all clones reach the TCRdb copy of this immuneACCESS table, which keeps in-frame sequences only. Checked studies attribute under half of the gap to unresolved V genes and leave the rest unexplained. V, J and clone size reflect that table, while D and trimming were determined from the DNA. In this sample the table shows 330,000 or so clones, around 67% of which occur a single time. The ten largest make up about 10% of the sample.

The donors were healthy, HIV-negative adults with no recently reported acute infections or vaccinations. Only Caucasian adults living in Nashville, Tennessee, USA were represented among the donors. Magnetic negative selection was used to enrich CD4+ T cells, after which naive cells were positively selected on CD45RA and the negative fraction became the memory subset. After blood collection by leukapheresis, PBMCs were isolated using Ficoll-Histopaque density gradient centrifugation and then cryopreserved in the vapor phase of liquid nitrogen. Analytical flow cytometry was used to check the purity and quantity of every magnetically sorted T cell population. Genomic DNA was isolated from each sorted fraction and quantified by UV absorbance on a Nanodrop 2000c. Ends trimmed: V by 4 bases, J by 4 bases; bases unmatched to a gene: 8. The germline V gene supplies CDR1 SQVTM and CDR2 ANQGSEA. Measured from the cysteine to the phenylalanine, the CDR3 is 14 residues long. Only the CDR3 part of the read is kept: 42 bases, read in frame from the first base.

To note about this clone: What antigen it recognizes has not been identified. The record has no base qualities; no much larger clone is one base away.

Sample: memory CD4+ T cells sorted from blood. The sample's cell subset or site label is to be understood as: CD45RA-negative fraction. The chain is encoded by TRBV29-1 joined to TRBJ2-7; TRBD2 agrees with 9 junctional bases. This receptor was identified in a man between 25 and 39 years old in good health. The bases read TGCAGCGTTGTTATTGCGGGAGGGCGGTACGAGCAGTACTTC. Its amino acids are CSVVIAGGRYEQYF.